Below are 9 T cell receptor beta chains sequenced from a single sample in a study of tumor and adjacent non-tumor tissue in lung cancer. No cell sorting was done before RNA was extracted from the tissue. A modified ARM-PCR protocol with three rounds of nested PCR amplified TCRbeta. Each CDR3 protein gets one entry after TCRdb re-called the multiplex PCR reads with MiXCR. In the table there are about 110,000 distinct CDR3 sequences, roughly 74% of which are singletons. The sample was lung tumor tissue. These receptors were collected from a woman aged 60-75 years with non-small cell lung cancer.

The CDR3 coding sequence is TGCAGTGTCGGACAGAGTCGCAGCTACACCTTC. Translation: CSVGQSRSYTF. V and J are TRBV29-1 and TRBJ1-2; TRBD1 is a possible D gene (6 bases). This CDR3 has 11 amino acids. Germline-derived CDR1 and CDR2 are SQVTM and ANQGSEA.

In the case of this clonotype: The junction differs from germline at one of its ends, possibly a read error. The V call is TRBV12-3 or TRBV12-4, the J call TRBJ2-3, with D tentatively TRBD1 (6 bases). CDR3 length: 16 amino acids. For the CDR3, the DNA is TGTGCCAGCAGATCCGTTTGGACAGCAAGCACAGAAACGCAGTATTTT. It yields the protein CASRSVWTASTETQYF.

Remarks on this clonotype: A much larger clone lies a single base off, so this may be a read error. This rearrangement joins TRBV5-4 to TRBJ1-3; D is unresolved. V lost 2 bases and J 3 bases, leaving 6 bases between the germline ends. This CDR3 region has 13 residues. Looked up from germline, CDR1 is SGHNT and CDR2 is YYREEE (reference sequence). CDR3 bases: TGTGCCAGCAGCTTCTACTTTGGAAACACCATATATTTT. It yields the protein CASSFYFGNTIYF.

Only one count was recorded for this clonotype. An end of the junction does not agree with germline; a read error may underlie this. The V gene is TRBV11-2, the J gene TRBJ2-7; D is uncertain. Germline V gene sequence: CDR1 SGHAT, CDR2 FQNNGV. The CDR3 runs 15 residues. CDR3 protein: CASSFEKGHSCEQYF. The CDR3 DNA reads TGTGCCAGCAGCTTTGAGAAGGGCCACTCCTGCGAGCAGTATTTC. The full variable domain, its missing parts supplied by reference TRBV11-2 and TRBJ2-7, is EAGVAQSPRYKIIEKRQSVAFWCNPISGHATLYWYQQILGQGPKLLIQFQNNGVVDDSQLPKDRFSAERLKGVDSTLKIQPAKLEDSAVYLCASSFEKGHSCEQYFGPGTRLTVT.

Of note for this clonotype: A much larger clonotype is one base distant, so this may be a read error. This chain joins TRBV6-2 or TRBV6-3 and TRBJ2-7; 11 positions match TRBD1. The CDR3 has 14 amino acids. The germline gives CDR1 MNHEY, CDR2 SVGEGT. CDR3 nucleotide sequence: TGTGCCAGCGACCGGGACAGGGGGTCCTACGAGCGGTACTTC. It yields the protein CASDRDRGSYERYF.

This clonotype was recorded only once. This clone may be a read error of a much larger clone one base away. The chain employs TRBV30 and TRBJ2-4; D tentatively reads TRBD1 or TRBD2 (5 bases each). V dropped 4 bases and J dropped 2 bases, with 12 bases sitting between them. The CDR3 contains 14 residues. Germline V lookup: CDR1 GTSNPN, CDR2 SVGIG (reference sequence). This CDR3 reads CAWTDGGSKNIQYF. CDR3 nucleotide sequence: TGTGCCTGGACCGATGGGGGATCCAAAAACATTCAGTACTTC.

The rearrangement joins TRBV4-3 to TRBJ2-7, with a tentative D call TRBD2 (5 bases). This CDR3 is 15 amino acids long. Germline V gene sequence: CDR1 LGHNA, CDR2 YSLEER. Trimming removed 5 bases at V and 2 bases at J, with 16 bases between. CDR3 loop: CASSFAREFPYEQYF. In nucleotides, the CDR3 is TGCGCCAGCAGCTTTGCACGGGAATTCCCCTACGAGCAGTACTTC.

A note on this clonotype: The junction and the germline gene differ at one end; a read error may be behind it. This rearrangement joins TRBV11-2 to TRBJ2-6; TRBD1 might be the D (5 bases). Germline assignment: CDR1 SGHAT and CDR2 FQNNGV. This CDR3 has 14 amino acids. CDR3 in amino acids: CAGSPLSGAIVLTF. Written as DNA, the CDR3 is TGTGCCGGCAGTCCCCTCTCTGGGGCCATCGTCCTGACTTTC.

Concerning this clonotype itself: The junction departs from germline at one end; a sequencing error may be responsible. The chain has TRBV6-6 and TRBJ2-7; D remains unclear. The CDR3 has 13 residues. Germline V gives CDR1 MNHNY, CDR2 SVGAGI (reference sequence). The DNA of the CDR3 is TGTGCTAGCAGTGGTAAGATGGGCTACGAGCAGTATTTC. Its protein is CASSGKMGYEQYF.